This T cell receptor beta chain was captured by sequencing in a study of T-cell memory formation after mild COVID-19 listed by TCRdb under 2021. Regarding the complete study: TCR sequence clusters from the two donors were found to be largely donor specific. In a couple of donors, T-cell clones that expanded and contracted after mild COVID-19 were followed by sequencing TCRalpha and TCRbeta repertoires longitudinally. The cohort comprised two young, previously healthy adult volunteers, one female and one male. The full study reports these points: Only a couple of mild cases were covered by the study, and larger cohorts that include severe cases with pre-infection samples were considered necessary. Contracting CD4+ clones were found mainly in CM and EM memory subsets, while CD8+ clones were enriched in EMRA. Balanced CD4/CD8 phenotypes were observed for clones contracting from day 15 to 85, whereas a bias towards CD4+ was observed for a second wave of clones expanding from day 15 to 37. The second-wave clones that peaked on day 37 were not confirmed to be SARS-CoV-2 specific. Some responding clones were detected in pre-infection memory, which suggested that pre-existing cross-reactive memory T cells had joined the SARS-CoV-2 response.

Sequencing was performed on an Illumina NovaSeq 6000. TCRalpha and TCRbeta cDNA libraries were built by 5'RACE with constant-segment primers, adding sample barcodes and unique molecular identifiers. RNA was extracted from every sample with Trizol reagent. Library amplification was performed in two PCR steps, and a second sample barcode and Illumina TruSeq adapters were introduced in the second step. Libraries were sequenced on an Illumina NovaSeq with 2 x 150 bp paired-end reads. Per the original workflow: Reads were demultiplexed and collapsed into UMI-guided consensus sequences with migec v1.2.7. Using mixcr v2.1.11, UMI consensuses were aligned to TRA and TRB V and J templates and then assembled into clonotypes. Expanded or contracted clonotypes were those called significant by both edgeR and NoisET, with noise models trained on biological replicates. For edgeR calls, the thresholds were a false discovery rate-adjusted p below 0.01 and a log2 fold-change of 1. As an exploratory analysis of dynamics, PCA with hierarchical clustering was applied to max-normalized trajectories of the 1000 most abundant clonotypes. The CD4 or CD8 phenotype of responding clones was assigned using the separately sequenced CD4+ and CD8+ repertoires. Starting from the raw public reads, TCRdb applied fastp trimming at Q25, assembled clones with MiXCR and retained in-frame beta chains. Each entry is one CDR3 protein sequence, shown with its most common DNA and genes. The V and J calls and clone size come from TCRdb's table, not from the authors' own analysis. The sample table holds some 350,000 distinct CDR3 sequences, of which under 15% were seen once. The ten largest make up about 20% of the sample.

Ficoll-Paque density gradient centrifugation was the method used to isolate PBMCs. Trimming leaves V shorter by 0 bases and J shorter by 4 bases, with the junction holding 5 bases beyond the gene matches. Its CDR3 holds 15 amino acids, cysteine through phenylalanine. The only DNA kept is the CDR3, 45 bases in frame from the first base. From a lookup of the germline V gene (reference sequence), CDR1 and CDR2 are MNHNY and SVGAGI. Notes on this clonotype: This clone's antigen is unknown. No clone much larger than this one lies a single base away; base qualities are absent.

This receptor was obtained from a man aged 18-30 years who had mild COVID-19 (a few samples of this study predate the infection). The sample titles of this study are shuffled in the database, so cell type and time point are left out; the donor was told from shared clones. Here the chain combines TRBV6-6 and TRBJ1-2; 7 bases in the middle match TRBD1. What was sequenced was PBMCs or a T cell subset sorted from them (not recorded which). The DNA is TGTGCCAGCAGTTACTCCGGGACAGACCCCTATGGCTACACCTTC. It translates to CASSYSGTDPYGYTF.